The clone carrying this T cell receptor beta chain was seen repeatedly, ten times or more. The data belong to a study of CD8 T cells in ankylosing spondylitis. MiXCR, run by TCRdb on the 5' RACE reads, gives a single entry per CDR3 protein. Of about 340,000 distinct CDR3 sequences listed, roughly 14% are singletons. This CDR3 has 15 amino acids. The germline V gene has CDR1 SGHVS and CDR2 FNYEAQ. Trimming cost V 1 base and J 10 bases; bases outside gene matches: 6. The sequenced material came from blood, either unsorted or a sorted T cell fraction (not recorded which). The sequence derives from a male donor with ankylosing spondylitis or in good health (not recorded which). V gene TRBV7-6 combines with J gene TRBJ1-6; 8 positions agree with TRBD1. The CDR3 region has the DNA TGTGCCAGCAGCTTAGAGACAGGGGCAGGATCACCCCTCCACTTT. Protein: CASSLETGAGSPLHF.